This TCR beta chain derives from a study of blood T cell repertoires in COVID-19. Turning to the study itself: Sources were T cells, B-cell-depleted T cells, or PBMCs; the material itself was cDNA or gDNA.

Clinical history reported by participants formed the basis on which cohorts were assigned. Donors in Cohort 3 who had recovered were those with two negative PCRs, healthcare professional clearance, or resolution of their symptoms. Generated by immunoSEQ multiplex PCR, the TCRdb table keeps only in-frame clones and is missing some. This sample has roughly 400,000 clones; 75% to 90% occur once, and the top ten carry roughly 1.1%. The CDR3 totals 14 residues. Germline V gene lookup returns CDR1 KGHSH and CDR2 LQKENI. The germline V and J ends were trimmed by 0 bases and 4 bases, with 9 bases remaining between them.

This sequence originates from a young man who had recovered from COVID-19. The genes are TRBV18 and TRBJ2-5; a possible D gene is TRBD2 (6 bases). The sample was PBMCs or T cells enriched from blood (not recorded which). This CDR3 reads CASSPPEGIETQYF. CDR3 coding DNA: TGTGCCAGCTCACCACCGGAGGGAATAGAGACCCAGTACTTC.